The 27 T cell receptor beta chains listed next were all sequenced from one sample in a study of blood T cell repertoires in COVID-19. Using immunoSEQ multiplex PCR, the repertoire was profiled, and TCRdb retains in-frame clones only, with some absent. The sample holds some 200,000 clones, approximately 83% seen once. What was sequenced was PBMCs or T cells enriched from blood (not recorded which). Source of these receptors: a woman between 40 and 55 years old with acute COVID-19.

The chain is built from TRBV11-1 and TRBJ2-3, with a weak D call TRBD2 (5 bases). The CDR3 totals 15 residues. Germline CDR1 reads SGHAT; CDR2 reads FQDESV (reference sequence). V lost 5 bases to trimming and J lost 6 bases, with 18 bases between them. The CDR3 region is CASSVRDLVTDTQYF. In DNA form, the CDR3 reads TGTGCCAGCAGCGTGAGGGATCTAGTCACGGATACGCAGTATTTT. The entire variable domain, with the rest obtained from reference TRBV11-1 and TRBJ2-3, is as follows: EAEVAQSPRYKITEKSQAVAFWCDPISGHATLYWYRQILGQGPELLVQFQDESVVDDSQLPKDRFSAERLKGVDSTLKIQPAELGDSAMYLCASSVRDLVTDTQYFGPGTRLTVL.

The CDR3 sequence is CASSQATVTSGGNEQFF. CDR3 in DNA: TGTGCCAGCAGCCAAGCCACCGTAACTAGCGGGGGGAATGAGCAGTTCTTC. The rearrangement uses TRBV4-2 and TRBJ2-1; 12 positions agree with TRBD2. CDR3 length equals 17 residues. Per the germline V gene, CDR1 is LGHNA and CDR2 is YNFKEQ. J was trimmed by 7 bases and V by 1 base; bases with no gene match: 8.

The V and J genes are TRBV19 and TRBJ1-3; TRBD1 is a possible D gene (5 bases). The germline V and J ends were trimmed by 8 bases and 2 bases, with 19 bases remaining between them. The germline gives CDR1 LNHDA, CDR2 SQIVND (reference sequence). The CDR3 extends over 16 amino acids. The CDR3 coding sequence is TGTGCCAGTTGCGACCGACGGGCAGGGACTGGAAACACCATATATTTT. Protein: CASCDRRAGTGNTIYF. The full variable domain, its missing parts supplied by reference TRBV19 and TRBJ1-3, is DGGITQSPKYLFRKEGQNVTLSCEQNLNHDAMYWYRQDPGQGLRLIYYSQIVNDFQKGDIAEGYSVSREKKESFPLTVTSAQKNPTAFYLCASCDRRAGTGNTIYFGEGSWLTVV.

This clone was found once. The J gene is TRBJ2-4, the V gene TRBV7-9; 8 nucleotides agree with TRBD2. CDR1 is SEHNR and CDR2 is FQNEAQ in the germline V gene (reference sequence). V shed 2 bases, J shed 5 bases, and the junction held 5 bases outside the gene matches. The CDR3 is made up of 15 amino acids. Here the CDR3 reads CASSLWSRGENIQYF. CDR3 DNA: TGTGCCAGCAGCTTATGGTCGCGGGGGGAAAACATTCAGTACTTC.

The chain is built from TRBV5-6 and TRBJ2-7, with D perhaps matching TRBD1 (6 bases). CDR1 and CDR2 from the germline V gene are SGHDT and YYEEEE. The V and J ends lost 1 base and 3 bases respectively, with 11 bases between them. This CDR3 contains 14 residues. In nucleotides, the CDR3 is TGTGCCAGCAGCTTGAGGCAGGGGATCTACGAGCAGTACTTC. This gives the protein CASSLRQGIYEQYF.

This clone was seen only once. The CDR3 DNA reads as TGTGCCAGCAGCCAAGGGGGGCAAGGAAACACCATATATTTT. This gives the protein CASSQGGQGNTIYF. The J gene is TRBJ1-3, the V gene TRBV3-1 (or the pseudogene TRBV3-2); D possibly corresponds to TRBD1 (6 bases). The germline CDR1 and CDR2 sequences are LGHDT and YNNKEL (reference sequence). Trimming cost V 1 base and J 4 bases, with 8 bases left between them. The CDR3 runs to 14 residues.

The gene calls are TRBV19 and TRBJ2-7; 10 bases map to TRBD2. With V trimmed by 2 bases and J by 2 bases, 3 bases remained unmatched. Germline CDR1 is LNHDA and CDR2 is SQIVND (reference sequence). The CDR3 is 15 amino acids. The CDR3 reads CASSISSGGAYEQYF. The CDR3 nucleotides are TGTGCCAGTAGTATATCTAGCGGGGGAGCCTACGAGCAGTACTTC.

This clone was counted many times. This rearrangement joins TRBV4-3 to TRBJ2-2, with 10 bases that match TRBD1. The CDR3 totals 16 residues. In germline, CDR1 is LGHNA, CDR2 YSLEER. V gave up 3 bases and J gave up 7 bases; unmatched junction bases: 8. The DNA of the CDR3 is TGCGCCAGCAGCCACGAGAGGACAGGGGGTATCGGGGAGCTGTTTTTT. Its protein product is CASSHERTGGIGELFF.

The V call is TRBV21-1, the J call TRBJ1-5; the table's D call TRBD1 went unverified against the DNA. TRBV21-1 is noted as a pseudogene. This CDR3 is built from 16 residues. CDR3 loop: CASSPGTADYNQPQHF. CDR3 sequence (DNA): TGTGCCAGCAGCCCCGGGACAGCGGACTACAATCAGCCCCAGCATTTT.

V gene TRBV9 combines with J gene TRBJ2-1, with 7 positions matching TRBD2. Looked up from germline, CDR1 is SGDLS and CDR2 is YYNGEE. Losses at the gene ends were 1 base for V and 2 bases for J; bases not matched to a gene: 3. The CDR3 has 15 residues. CDR3 in DNA: TGTGCCAGCAGCGTATTCAGCGGGACCTACAATGAGCAGTTCTTC. This translates into CASSVFSGTYNEQFF.

The chain recombines TRBV7-9 with TRBJ2-7, with 7 bases lining up with TRBD2. The CDR3 is made up of 16 amino acids. CDR1 and CDR2 from the germline V gene are SEHNR and FQNEAQ (reference sequence). The trim removed 8 bases at V and 4 bases at J, leaving 17 bases unmatched. For the CDR3, the DNA is TGTGCCAGCGGTTCGACTAGCCTAGGGCATTCTTACGAGCAGTACTTC. Its protein is CASGSTSLGHSYEQYF.

The chain has TRBV19 and TRBJ2-3, with 7 bases lining up with TRBD2. The J segment lost 0 bases and the V segment lost 3 bases, leaving 3 bases of the junction unmatched. This CDR3 is built from 15 residues. Germline CDR1 LNHDA, CDR2 SQIVND (reference sequence). CDR3 sequence (DNA): TGTGCCAGTAGTATCATGGGAGGGAGCACAGATACGCAGTATTTT. It specifies CASSIMGGSTDTQYF.

The V gene is TRBV25-1, the J gene TRBJ2-3, with TRBD2 as a possible D gene (5 bases). This CDR3 comprises 15 residues. Germline V gene data show CDR1 as MGHDK and CDR2 as SYGVNS. V was clipped by 3 bases and J by 1 base, with 11 bases between them. CDR3 residues: CASSDHGLRTDTQYF. Here the CDR3 DNA reads TGTGCCAGCAGTGACCACGGACTCCGCACAGATACGCAGTATTTT.

This clone showed up just once. The rearrangement uses TRBV7-9 and TRBJ2-1; D gene unclear. Looked up from germline, CDR1 is SEHNR and CDR2 is FQNEAQ (reference sequence). The CDR3 runs 14 residues. V was cut by 2 bases and J by 5 bases, with 10 bases left in between. The CDR3 region has the DNA TGTGCCAGCAGCTTATCAGCGACCAACAATGAGCAGTTCTTC. Its protein is CASSLSATNNEQFF.

CDR3 protein: CASRLAGAAGGNEQFF. DNA for the CDR3: TGCGCCAGCAGGTTAGCGGGGGCTGCCGGAGGCAATGAGCAGTTCTTC. The chain combines TRBV4-1 with TRBJ2-1; 9 nucleotides line up with TRBD2. CDR1 is MGHRA, CDR2 YSYEKL, per germline. Trimming took 6 bases from V and 6 from J; bases not matched to a gene: 12. The CDR3 covers 16 residues.

The J gene is TRBJ1-5, the V gene TRBV4-1, with 7 bases matching TRBD1. Germline lookup yields CDR1 MGHRA and CDR2 YSYEKL. This CDR3 is built from 14 residues. J lost 6 bases, V lost 1 base, and 3 bases had no gene match. Here the CDR3 reads CASSQGRGRQPQHF. For the CDR3, the DNA is TGCGCCAGCAGCCAAGGTAGGGGGCGTCAGCCCCAGCATTTT.

The chain joins TRBV7-9 to TRBJ1-1, with D perhaps TRBD1 (5 bases). V shed 5 bases and J shed 1 base, with 11 bases lying between them. CDR1 is SEHNR, CDR2 FQNEAQ, per germline (reference sequence). This CDR3 is built from 14 residues. Written as DNA, the CDR3 is TGTGCCAGCAGCGCGACAGCCAAGAACACTGAAGCTTTCTTT. This sequence encodes CASSATAKNTEAFF.

This chain joins TRBV7-2 and TRBJ2-7; D possibly corresponds to TRBD2 (7 bases). V dropped 1 base and J dropped 2 bases, with 12 bases sitting between them. Germline CDR1 reads SGHTA; CDR2 reads FQGNSA. The CDR3 length is 15 residues. This CDR3 is CASSLEAGAPYEQYF. The CDR3 DNA is TGTGCCAGCAGCTTAGAGGCGGGGGCACCCTACGAGCAGTACTTC.

This clone was counted once. J is TRBJ2-1 and V is TRBV19; TRBD1 might be the D (6 bases). Trimming took off 3 bases at V and 9 bases at J, with 12 bases between the two ends. Germline-derived CDR1 and CDR2 are LNHDA and SQIVND (reference sequence). CDR3 length: 13 residues. The CDR3 spells CASSIPPQGEQFF. The CDR3 nucleotides are TGTGCCAGTAGTATTCCGCCACAGGGTGAGCAGTTCTTC.

V gene TRBV19 combines with J gene TRBJ1-2, with TRBD1 matching 9 bases. Germline lookup yields CDR1 LNHDA and CDR2 SQIVND (reference sequence). There are 15 residues in the CDR3. The junction had 4 bases not matched to a gene; V was cut back by 1 base and J by 4 bases. CDR3 nucleotides: TGTGCCAGTAGTATAGGTACAGGGGGCGCCTATGGCTACACCTTC. The encoded protein is CASSIGTGGAYGYTF.

J is TRBJ2-3 and V is TRBV6-6; TRBD1 is a possible D gene (5 bases). Germline V gene lookup returns CDR1 MNHNY and CDR2 SVGAGI (reference sequence). The V end was cut by 2 bases, the J end by 6 bases, with 15 bases between. CDR3 length: 15 amino acids. In DNA form, the CDR3 reads TGTGCCAGCAGTTACCCCAGGGAAATGGTCGATACGCAGTATTTT. Amino acid sequence: CASSYPREMVDTQYF.

The chain carries TRBV28 and TRBJ1-1; weak D call: TRBD1 (6 bases). V was clipped by 4 bases and J by 0 bases, with 15 bases between them. This CDR3 has 16 residues. The germline gives CDR1 MDHEN, CDR2 SYDVKM. The CDR3 sequence: CASSSQGGVMNTEAFF. Written as DNA, the CDR3 is TGTGCCAGCAGTTCCCAAGGGGGGGTCATGAACACTGAAGCTTTCTTT.

This chain connects TRBV19 to TRBJ1-5, with TRBD1 identical over 8 bases. The CDR3 covers 16 residues. The germline CDR1 and CDR2 sequences are LNHDA and SQIVND (reference sequence). J lost 1 base, V lost 4 bases, and 6 bases had no gene match. The CDR3 nucleotides are TGTGCCAGTAGTAGAGGACAGGGTGGAAGCAATCAGCCCCAGCATTTT. Its translation is CASSRGQGGSNQPQHF.

The gene calls are TRBV19 and TRBJ1-2, with D perhaps TRBD1 (5 bases). Germline lookup yields CDR1 LNHDA and CDR2 SQIVND (reference sequence). Deletions cut 3 bases from V and 8 bases from J, with 10 bases between. This CDR3 spans 12 amino acids. Here the CDR3 reads CASSMGGEGYTF. The CDR3 DNA reads as TGTGCCAGTAGTATGGGGGGAGAAGGCTACACCTTC.

This clone was found a few times. J is TRBJ1-3 and V is TRBV2, with TRBD1 matching over 10 bases. Germline V gives CDR1 SNHLY, CDR2 FYNNEI. CDR3 length equals 16 residues. The J segment lost 0 bases and the V segment lost 7 bases, leaving 6 bases of the junction unmatched. The CDR3 DNA follows: TGTGCCAGCACTGACGGACAGGGGGTCTCTGGAAACACCATATATTTT. Its translation: CASTDGQGVSGNTIYF.

This chain joins TRBV5-4 and TRBJ2-5, with 11 bases matching TRBD1. Germline assignment: CDR1 SGHNT and CDR2 YYREEE (reference sequence). The CDR3 totals 16 residues. J lost 2 bases, V lost 2 bases, and 5 bases had no gene match. The CDR3 DNA reads as TGTGCCAGCAGCTTAGGCGGGACAGGGGGGCAAGAGACCCAGTACTTC. Protein: CASSLGGTGGQETQYF.

J is TRBJ1-5 and V is TRBV13; D might be TRBD1 (5 bases). The CDR3 runs to 13 residues. Trimming removed 2 bases at V and 8 bases at J, with 10 bases between. Germline V gene lookup returns CDR1 PRHDT and CDR2 FYEKMQ (reference sequence). The CDR3 DNA follows: TGTGCCAGCAGCTTACGGGGGTTTGAGCCCCAGCATTTT. It is translated as CASSLRGFEPQHF.